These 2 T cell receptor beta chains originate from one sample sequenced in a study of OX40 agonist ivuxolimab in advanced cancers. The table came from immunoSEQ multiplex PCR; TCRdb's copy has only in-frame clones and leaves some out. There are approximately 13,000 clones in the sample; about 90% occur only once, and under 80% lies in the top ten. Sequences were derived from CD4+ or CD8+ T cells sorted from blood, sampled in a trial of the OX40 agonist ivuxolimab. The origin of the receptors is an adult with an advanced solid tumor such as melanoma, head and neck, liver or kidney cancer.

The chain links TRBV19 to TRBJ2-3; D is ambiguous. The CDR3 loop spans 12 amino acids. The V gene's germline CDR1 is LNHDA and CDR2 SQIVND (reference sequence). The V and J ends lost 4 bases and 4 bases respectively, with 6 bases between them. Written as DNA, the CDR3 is TGTGCCAGTAGTAGAAGCCCAGATACGCAGTATTTT. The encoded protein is CASSRSPDTQYF.

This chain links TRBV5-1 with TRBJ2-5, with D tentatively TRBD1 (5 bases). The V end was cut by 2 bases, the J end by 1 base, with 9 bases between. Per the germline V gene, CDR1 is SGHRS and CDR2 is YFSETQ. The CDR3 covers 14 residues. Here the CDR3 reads CASSFRAPQETQYF. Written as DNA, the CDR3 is TGCGCCAGCAGCTTCAGGGCCCCCCAAGAGACCCAGTACTTC.